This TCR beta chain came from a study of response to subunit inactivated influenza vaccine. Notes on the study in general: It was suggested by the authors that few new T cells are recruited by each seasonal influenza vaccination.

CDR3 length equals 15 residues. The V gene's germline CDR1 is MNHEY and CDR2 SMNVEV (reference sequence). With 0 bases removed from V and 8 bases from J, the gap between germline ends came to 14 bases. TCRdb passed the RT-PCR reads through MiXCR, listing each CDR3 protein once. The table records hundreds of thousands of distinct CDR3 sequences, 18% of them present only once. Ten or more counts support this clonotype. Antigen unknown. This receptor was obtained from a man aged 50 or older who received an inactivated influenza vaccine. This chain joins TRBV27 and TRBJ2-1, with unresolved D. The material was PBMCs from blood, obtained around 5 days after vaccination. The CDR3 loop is CASSLSPAYGDEQFF. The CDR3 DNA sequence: TGTGCCAGCAGTTTATCTCCAGCCTATGGCGATGAGCAGTTCTTC.